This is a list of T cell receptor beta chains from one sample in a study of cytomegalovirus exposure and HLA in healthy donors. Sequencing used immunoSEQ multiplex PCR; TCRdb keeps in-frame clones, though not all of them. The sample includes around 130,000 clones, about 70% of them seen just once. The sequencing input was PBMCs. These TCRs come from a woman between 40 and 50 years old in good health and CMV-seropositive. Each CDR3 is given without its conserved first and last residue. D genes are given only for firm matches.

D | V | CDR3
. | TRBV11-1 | ASSFGQKDNEQF
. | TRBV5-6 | ASSLVQGMGNEQY
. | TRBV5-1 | ASSSYYQAF
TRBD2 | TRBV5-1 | ASSLVTGTSGSYNEQF
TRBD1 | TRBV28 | ASSLQQGTNYGYT
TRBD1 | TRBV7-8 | ASSPTAGTGTYEQY
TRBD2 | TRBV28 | ASSLYSGSQF
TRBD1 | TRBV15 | ATSSDRVRGYT
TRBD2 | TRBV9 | ASNPSGAHTQY
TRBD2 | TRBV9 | ASREREYNTGELF
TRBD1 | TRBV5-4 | ASSPRTGDYEQY
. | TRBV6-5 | ASSYTGRRASGELF